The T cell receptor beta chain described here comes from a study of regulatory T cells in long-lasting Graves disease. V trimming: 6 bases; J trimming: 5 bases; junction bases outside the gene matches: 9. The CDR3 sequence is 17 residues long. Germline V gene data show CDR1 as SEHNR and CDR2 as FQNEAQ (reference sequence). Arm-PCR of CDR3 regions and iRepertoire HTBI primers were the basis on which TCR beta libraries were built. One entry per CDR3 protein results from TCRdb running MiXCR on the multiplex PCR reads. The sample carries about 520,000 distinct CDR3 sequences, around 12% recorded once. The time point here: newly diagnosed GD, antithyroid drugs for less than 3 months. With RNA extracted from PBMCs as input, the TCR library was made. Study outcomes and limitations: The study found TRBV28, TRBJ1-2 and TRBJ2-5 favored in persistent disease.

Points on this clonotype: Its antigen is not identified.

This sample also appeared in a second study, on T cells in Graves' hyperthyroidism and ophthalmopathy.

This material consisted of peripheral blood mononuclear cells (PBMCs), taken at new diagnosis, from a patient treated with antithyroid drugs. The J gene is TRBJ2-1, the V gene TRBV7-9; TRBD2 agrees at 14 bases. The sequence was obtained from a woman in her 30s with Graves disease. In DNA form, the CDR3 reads TGTGCCAGCAGACATGGACTAGCGGGAGGTATACACAATGAGCAGTTCTTC. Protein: CASRHGLAGGIHNEQFF.